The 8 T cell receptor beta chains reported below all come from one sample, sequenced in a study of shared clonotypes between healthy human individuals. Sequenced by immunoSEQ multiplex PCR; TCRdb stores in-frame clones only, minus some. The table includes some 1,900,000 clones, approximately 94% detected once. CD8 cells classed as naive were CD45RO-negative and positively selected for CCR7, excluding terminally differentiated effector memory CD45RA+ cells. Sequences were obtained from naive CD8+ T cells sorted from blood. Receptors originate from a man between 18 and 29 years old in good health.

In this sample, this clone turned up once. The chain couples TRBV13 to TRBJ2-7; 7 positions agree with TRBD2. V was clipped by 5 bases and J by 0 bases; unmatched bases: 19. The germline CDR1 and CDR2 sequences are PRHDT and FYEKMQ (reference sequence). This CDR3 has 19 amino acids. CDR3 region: CASSPGERTNPGGSYEQYF. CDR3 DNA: TGTGCCAGCAGCCCCGGCGAGCGGACAAACCCGGGGGGCTCCTACGAGCAGTACTTC.

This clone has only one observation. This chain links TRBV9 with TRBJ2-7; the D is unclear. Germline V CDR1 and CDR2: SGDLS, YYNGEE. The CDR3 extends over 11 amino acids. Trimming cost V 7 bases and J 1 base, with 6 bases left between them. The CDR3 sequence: CASRPSYEQYF. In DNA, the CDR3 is TGTGCCAGCCGTCCTTCCTACGAGCAGTACTTC.

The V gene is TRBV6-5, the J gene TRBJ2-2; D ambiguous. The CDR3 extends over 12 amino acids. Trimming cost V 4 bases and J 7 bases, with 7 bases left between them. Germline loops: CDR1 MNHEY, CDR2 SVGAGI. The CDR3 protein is CASSSEFGELFF. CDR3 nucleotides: TGTGCCAGCAGTTCCGAATTCGGGGAGCTGTTTTTT.

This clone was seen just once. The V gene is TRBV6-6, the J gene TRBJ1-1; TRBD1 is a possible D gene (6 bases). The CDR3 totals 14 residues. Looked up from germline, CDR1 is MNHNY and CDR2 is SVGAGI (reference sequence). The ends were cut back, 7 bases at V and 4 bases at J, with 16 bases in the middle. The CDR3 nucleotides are TGTGCCAGCACCTTGCGGGGGGCGATCACTGAAGCTTTCTTT. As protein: CASTLRGAITEAFF.

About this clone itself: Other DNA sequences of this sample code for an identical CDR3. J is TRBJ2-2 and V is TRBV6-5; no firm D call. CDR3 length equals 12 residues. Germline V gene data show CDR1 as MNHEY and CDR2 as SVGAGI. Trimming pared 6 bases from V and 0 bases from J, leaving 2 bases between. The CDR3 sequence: CASRTNTGELFF. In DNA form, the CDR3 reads TGTGCCAGCAGAACGAACACCGGGGAGCTGTTTTTT.

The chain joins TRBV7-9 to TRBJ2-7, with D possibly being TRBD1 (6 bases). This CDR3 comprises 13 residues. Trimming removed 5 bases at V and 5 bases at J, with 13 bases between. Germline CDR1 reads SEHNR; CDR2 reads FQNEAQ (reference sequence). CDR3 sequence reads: CASSPWTDDEQYF. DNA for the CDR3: TGTGCCAGCAGCCCCTGGACAGATGACGAGCAGTACTTC.

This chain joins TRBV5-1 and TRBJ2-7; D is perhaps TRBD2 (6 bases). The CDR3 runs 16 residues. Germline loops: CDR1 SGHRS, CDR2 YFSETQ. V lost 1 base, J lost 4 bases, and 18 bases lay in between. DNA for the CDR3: TGCGCCAGCAGCTTGACCCCCCGCAGCGGAGGGTACGAGCAGTACTTC. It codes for CASSLTPRSGGYEQYF.

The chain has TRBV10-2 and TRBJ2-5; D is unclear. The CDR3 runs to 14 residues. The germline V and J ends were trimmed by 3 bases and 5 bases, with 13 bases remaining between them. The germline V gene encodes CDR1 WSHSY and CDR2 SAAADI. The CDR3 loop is CASSDGPPPETQYF. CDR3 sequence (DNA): TGCGCCAGCAGTGATGGACCCCCGCCGGAGACCCAGTACTTC.